What follows is one T cell receptor beta chain and its context. The sample belongs to a study of cytomegalovirus exposure and HLA in healthy donors. The CDR3 sequence is 10 residues long. Trimming shortened V by 10 bases and J by 7 bases, and 9 bases separated the two germline ends. In germline, CDR1 is LNHDA, CDR2 SQIVND (reference sequence). The PCR ran on 60 Vbeta and 13 Jbeta primers. Study processing details: Per a later analysis, the number of unique TCR beta chains was some 80 million, of which 9 million to 12 million were shared. Profiling relied on immunoSEQ multiplex PCR, and the TCRdb table lists in-frame clones only, not all of them. The V and J calls and clone size were taken over from that table, and D and trimming were inferred from the DNA. Among about 99,000 clones listed, around 77% were seen once.

Material for sequencing was PBMCs. The sequence came from a man between 35 and 55 years old in good health and CMV-seronegative. This sequence joins TRBV19 and TRBJ2-3; D gene ambiguous. CDR3: CATEFYTQYF. In nucleotides, the CDR3 is TGTGCCACCGAGTTCTATACGCAGTATTTT.